This record concerns one TCR beta chain sequence. This sample is part of a study of cytomegalovirus exposure and HLA in healthy donors. Use of 60 Vbeta and 13 Jbeta primers characterized the PCR. This table comes from immunoSEQ multiplex PCR, and its TCRdb copy is limited to in-frame clones, with some not included. The profile shows approximately 220,000 clones, 60% to 80% of them singletons. V was clipped by 5 bases and J by 6 bases; unmatched bases: 6. This CDR3 has 14 residues. CDR1 and CDR2 from the germline V gene are SNHLY and FYNNEI. The chain links TRBV2 to TRBJ1-2; TRBD1 matches at 10 bases. The sequenced sample consisted of PBMCs. The source is a man between 18 and 35 years old in good health and CMV-seronegative. The CDR3 nucleotides are TGTGCCAGCAGTCGACAGGGGGCTTTAGATGGCTACACCTTC. Residues: CASSRQGALDGYTF.